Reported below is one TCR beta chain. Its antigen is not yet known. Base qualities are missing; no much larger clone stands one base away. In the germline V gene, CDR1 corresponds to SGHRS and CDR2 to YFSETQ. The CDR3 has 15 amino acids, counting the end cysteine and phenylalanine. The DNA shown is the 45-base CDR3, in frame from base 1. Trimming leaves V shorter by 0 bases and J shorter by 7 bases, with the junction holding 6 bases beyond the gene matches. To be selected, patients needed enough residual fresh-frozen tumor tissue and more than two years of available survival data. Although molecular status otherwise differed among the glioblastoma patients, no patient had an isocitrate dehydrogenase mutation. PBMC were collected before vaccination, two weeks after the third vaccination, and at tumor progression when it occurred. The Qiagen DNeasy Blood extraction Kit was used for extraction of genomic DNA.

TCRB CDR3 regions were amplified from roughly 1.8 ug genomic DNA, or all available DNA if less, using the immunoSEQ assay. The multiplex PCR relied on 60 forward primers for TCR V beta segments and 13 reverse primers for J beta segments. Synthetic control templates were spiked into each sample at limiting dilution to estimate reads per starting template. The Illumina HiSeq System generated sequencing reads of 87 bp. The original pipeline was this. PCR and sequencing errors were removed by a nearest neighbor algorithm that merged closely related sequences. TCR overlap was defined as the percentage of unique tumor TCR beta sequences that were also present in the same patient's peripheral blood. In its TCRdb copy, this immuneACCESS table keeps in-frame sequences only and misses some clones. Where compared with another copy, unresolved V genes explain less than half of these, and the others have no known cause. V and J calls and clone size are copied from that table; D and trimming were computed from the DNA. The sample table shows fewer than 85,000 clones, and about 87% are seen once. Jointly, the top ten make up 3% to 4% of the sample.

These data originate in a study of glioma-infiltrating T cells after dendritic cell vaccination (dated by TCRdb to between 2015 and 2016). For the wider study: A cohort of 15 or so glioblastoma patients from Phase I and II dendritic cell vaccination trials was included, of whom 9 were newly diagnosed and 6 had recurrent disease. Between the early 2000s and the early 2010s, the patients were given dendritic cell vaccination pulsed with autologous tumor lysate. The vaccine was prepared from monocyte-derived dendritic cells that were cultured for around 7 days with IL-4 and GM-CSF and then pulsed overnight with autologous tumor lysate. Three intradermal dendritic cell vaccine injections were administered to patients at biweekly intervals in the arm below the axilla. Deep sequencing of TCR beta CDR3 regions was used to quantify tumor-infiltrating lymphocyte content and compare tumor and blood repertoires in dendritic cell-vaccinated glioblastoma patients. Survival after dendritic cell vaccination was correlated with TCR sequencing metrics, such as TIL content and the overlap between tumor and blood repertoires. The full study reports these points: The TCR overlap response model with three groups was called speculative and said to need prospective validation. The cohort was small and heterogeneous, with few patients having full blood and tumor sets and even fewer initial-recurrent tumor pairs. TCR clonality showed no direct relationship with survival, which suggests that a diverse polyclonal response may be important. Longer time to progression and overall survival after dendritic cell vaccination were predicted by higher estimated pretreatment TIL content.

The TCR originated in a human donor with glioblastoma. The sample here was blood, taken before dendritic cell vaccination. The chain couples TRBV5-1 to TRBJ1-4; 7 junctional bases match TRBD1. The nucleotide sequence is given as TGCGCCAGCAGCTTGGAGGGGGCGCGGGTTGAAAAACTGTTTTTT. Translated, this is CASSLEGARVEKLFF.